The 18 T cell receptor beta chains reported below all come from one sample, sequenced in a study of blood T cell repertoires in COVID-19. Clones were read by immunoSEQ multiplex PCR, and TCRdb kept only the in-frame ones, dropping some. This sample carries tens of thousands of clones, approximately 82% of them seen once, and the ten largest clones take roughly 1.2%. Source material: peripheral blood. The source is an elderly woman with acute or convalescent COVID-19.

In the case of this clone: One end of the junction is discordant with germline, which a read error may explain. The V gene is TRBV19, the J gene TRBJ1-1; 8 nucleotides align to TRBD1. This CDR3 region has 15 residues. Germline loops: CDR1 LNHDA, CDR2 SQIVND (reference sequence). Here the CDR3 reads CASSLDRGQNTEAFF. CDR3 bases: TGTGCCAGTAGTTTAGACAGGGGCCAGAACACTGAAGCTTTCTTT.

The chain links TRBV20-1 to TRBJ2-5; D remains ambiguous. This CDR3 contains 11 residues. CDR1 is DFQATT, CDR2 SNEGSKA, per germline (reference sequence). With 2 bases removed from V and 4 bases from J, the gap between germline ends came to 5 bases. CDR3 in amino acids: CSARRVETQYF. The CDR3 coding sequence is TGCAGTGCTAGACGGGTAGAGACCCAGTACTTC.

The genes are TRBV12-3 or TRBV12-4 and TRBJ1-2; D is undetermined. V shed 3 bases and J shed 4 bases, with 9 bases lying between them. The CDR3 spans 13 residues. CDR3 sequence: CASSFASLYGYTF. The CDR3 DNA follows: TGTGCCAGCAGTTTTGCCAGTCTCTATGGCTACACCTTC.

This clone is a singleton in its sample. The chain employs TRBV27 and TRBJ1-2, with 9 nucleotides matching TRBD1. The ends lost 5 bases at V and 4 bases at J; junction bases unmatched: 8. The CDR3 totals 15 residues. The germline gives CDR1 MNHEY, CDR2 SMNVEV (reference sequence). The CDR3 DNA follows: TGTGCCAGCAGTCCCAGGACAGGGGCTTTCTATGGCTACACCTTC. This gives the protein CASSPRTGAFYGYTF.

The gene calls are TRBV5-1 and TRBJ1-2; D not resolved. The CDR3 is 17 residues long. Trimming left V 0 bases short and J 8 bases short, with 23 bases between. Germline V gene lookup returns CDR1 SGHRS and CDR2 YFSETQ. The DNA of the CDR3 is TGCGCCAGCAGCTTGGCCGCGGATTGGTCCGGATTATACGGCTACACCTTC. Translation: CASSLAADWSGLYGYTF.

This clone came up a few times. The chain carries TRBV6-1 and TRBJ2-3, with 9 bases fitting TRBD1. With 1 base clipped from V and 4 bases from J, the junction kept 0 bases outside the gene matches. The CDR3 runs to 14 residues. CDR1 MNHNS and CDR2 SASEGT come from the germline V gene. The CDR3 DNA reads as TGTGCCAGCAGTGAAGGACAGGGGGCAGATACGCAGTATTTT. As protein: CASSEGQGADTQYF.

V gene TRBV9 combines with J gene TRBJ1-3; tentative D call: TRBD1 (5 bases). The CDR3 runs to 16 residues. Germline values: CDR1 SGDLS, CDR2 YYNGEE. Trimming pared 2 bases from V and 2 bases from J, leaving 14 bases between. CDR3 protein: CASSVAGMDTGNTIYF. The CDR3 DNA is TGTGCCAGCAGCGTTGCAGGGATGGATACTGGAAACACCATATATTTT. Supplemented by reference TRBV9 and TRBJ1-3, the full variable domain reads DSGVTQTPKHLITATGQRVTLRCSPRSGDLSVYWYQQSLDQGLQFLIQYYNGEERAKGNILERFSAQQFPDLHSELNLSSLELGDSALYFCASSVAGMDTGNTIYFGEGSWLTVV.

CDR3: CASSLEVAGPLDEQFF. Written as DNA, the CDR3 is TGCGCCAGCAGCTTGGAAGTAGCGGGGCCCCTCGACGAGCAGTTCTTC. The chain joins TRBV5-1 to TRBJ2-1, with 8 bases aligning to TRBD2. The ends lost 0 bases at V and 10 bases at J; junction bases unmatched: 12. The CDR3 totals 16 residues. Germline V CDR1 and CDR2: SGHRS, YFSETQ.

CDR3: CASSRTASNEKLFF. The CDR3 nucleotides are TGTGCCAGCAGCAGGACAGCCTCTAATGAAAAACTGTTTTTT. The chain uses TRBV6-5 and TRBJ1-4, with D possibly TRBD1 on 6 matching bases. V dropped 6 bases and J dropped 3 bases, with 11 bases sitting between them. This CDR3 comprises 14 residues. Germline CDR1 and CDR2: MNHEY and SVGAGI.

This clone has only a few counts. The chain joins TRBV11-2 to TRBJ1-2, with 10 bases matching TRBD1. V lost 0 bases and J lost 7; bases outside the gene matches: 8. The CDR3 totals 16 residues. Per germline, CDR1 SGHAT and CDR2 FQNNGV. The CDR3 here is CASSLEGQGWPSGYTF. DNA of the CDR3: TGTGCCAGCAGCTTAGAGGGACAGGGGTGGCCTAGTGGCTACACCTTC.

The V call is TRBV7-2, the J call TRBJ1-5; no reliable D call. This CDR3 has 14 amino acids. The V gene lost 1 base and the J gene lost 3 bases, with 7 bases spanning the gap. Germline loops: CDR1 SGHTA, CDR2 FQGNSA. The CDR3 region has the DNA TGTGCCAGCAGCTTAGGGCAGTTCAATCAGCCCCAGCATTTT. This sequence encodes CASSLGQFNQPQHF.

This clone was counted once. V gene TRBV4-1 combines with J gene TRBJ2-7; TRBD2 matches at 12 bases. J lost 3 bases, V lost 1 base, and 10 bases had no gene match. The germline CDR1 and CDR2 sequences are MGHRA and YSYEKL. This CDR3 spans 18 amino acids. The CDR3 protein is CASSQGDTSGGPSYEQYF. CDR3 bases: TGCGCCAGCAGCCAAGGAGACACTAGCGGGGGGCCCAGCTACGAGCAGTACTTC.

V gene TRBV27 combines with J gene TRBJ2-7; D is uncertain. The CDR3 has 11 amino acids. V dropped 4 bases and J dropped 1 base, with 2 bases sitting between them. Germline CDR1 and CDR2: MNHEY and SMNVEV (reference sequence). The CDR3 DNA is TGTGCCAGCAGTTCTTCCTACGAGCAGTACTTC. Amino acids: CASSSSYEQYF.

This sequence joins TRBV7-2 and TRBJ1-2; maybe TRBD1 (5 bases). Germline values: CDR1 SGHTA, CDR2 FQGNSA. The CDR3 runs 14 residues. Trimming shortened V by 1 base and J by 2 bases, and 8 bases separated the two germline ends. The CDR3 protein is CASSLVGGNYGYTF. The CDR3 region has the DNA TGTGCCAGCAGCTTAGTGGGGGGGAACTATGGCTACACCTTC.

The chain combines TRBV19 with TRBJ2-5; 11 nucleotides match TRBD1. The J segment lost 5 bases and the V segment lost 1 base, leaving 6 bases of the junction unmatched. CDR3 size: 16 residues. The germline V gene encodes CDR1 LNHDA and CDR2 SQIVND (reference sequence). CDR3 sequence reads: CASSIGTGGGTETQYF. CDR3 in DNA: TGTGCCAGTAGTATAGGGACAGGGGGCGGAACGGAGACCCAGTACTTC.

The chain combines TRBV27 with TRBJ2-1; 7 bases are shared with TRBD2. Trimming removed 4 bases from V and 4 bases from J; junction bases left unmatched: 7. Germline CDR1 MNHEY, CDR2 SMNVEV (reference sequence). The length of the CDR3 is 15 residues. In nucleotides, the CDR3 is TGTGCCAGCAGTTCCGGACTAGATTCATACAATGAGCAGTTCTTC. It translates to CASSSGLDSYNEQFF.

The chain uses TRBV5-4 and TRBJ2-1, with a weak D call TRBD1 (6 bases). Germline CDR1 is SGHNT and CDR2 is YYREEE (reference sequence). V dropped 2 bases and J dropped 7 bases, with 10 bases sitting between them. The CDR3 length is 13 residues. CDR3 residues: CASSLPDRNEQFF. DNA for the CDR3: TGTGCCAGCAGCTTACCCGACAGGAATGAGCAGTTCTTC.

This rearrangement joins TRBV19 to TRBJ2-1; D may be TRBD1 (6 bases). CDR3 size: 14 residues. Germline V gives CDR1 LNHDA, CDR2 SQIVND (reference sequence). V was trimmed by 1 base and J by 10 bases, leaving 14 bases between them. CDR3 amino acids: CASSIGGPGAEQFF. The CDR3 DNA reads TGTGCCAGTAGTATAGGGGGGCCAGGTGCCGAGCAGTTCTTC.